Listed here is a single T cell receptor beta chain. Only in-frame clones appear in the TCRdb table, and some are missing; sequencing was by immunoSEQ multiplex PCR. The sample consists of around 55,000 clones, 90% of them appearing once. This sample stems from a study of blood T cell repertoires in COVID-19. Whole-study context: Samples came from the United States, Italy and Spain, spanning acute and convalescent COVID-19. In each case, the material was cDNA or gDNA derived from T cells, B-cell-depleted T cells, or PBMCs.

The receptor was isolated from a man aged 40-50 years with acute or convalescent COVID-19. Source material: peripheral blood.

CDR3 region: CASSLATGGSYGYTF. The CDR3 DNA reads as TGTGCCAGCAGCTTAGCGACAGGGGGGAGCTATGGCTACACCTTC. The genes are TRBV7-9 and TRBJ1-2, with 9 bases identical to TRBD1. The junction had 3 bases not matched to a gene; V was cut back by 0 bases and J by 4 bases. This CDR3 spans 15 amino acids. The V gene's germline CDR1 is SEHNR and CDR2 FQNEAQ (reference sequence).